Below, 29 T cell receptor beta chains from the same sample are listed, as sequenced in a study of T cell clonotyping in hematopoietic cell transplantation (dated by TCRdb to about 2021). Sample time point, as interpreted from the label and publication: 100 days after allo-HCT. The receptor library was made with the immunoSEQ multiplex PCR assay. TCRdb took this table from immuneACCESS and kept in-frame rearrangements with V and J called. Such tables lack part of the clones; where checked against another copy, unresolved V genes explain under half of the gap, and the rest is unexplained. A total of several thousand clones appear in this sample, under 70% of them only once. Around 23% of the sample goes to the ten largest clones. The source was peripheral blood mononuclear cells, collected 100 days after allogeneic stem cell transplant. These receptors were collected from a male patient aged 55 to 69 who had an allogeneic stem cell transplant from an unrelated donor, so the T cells may come from the graft donor. Some clones in this sample may be carry-over from other donors' samples.

This chain connects TRBV11-2 to TRBJ1-1; D unclear. Trimming pared 3 bases from V and 4 bases from J, leaving 9 bases between. The CDR3 totals 13 residues. Germline loops: CDR1 SGHAT, CDR2 FQNNGV. CDR3 bases: TGTGCCAGCAGCTTTTGGCCACCCACTGAAGCTTTCTTT. It yields the protein CASSFWPPTEAFF. The full variable domain, with the rest looked up from reference TRBV11-2 and TRBJ1-1, is EAGVAQSPRYKIIEKRQSVAFWCNPISGHATLYWYQQILGQGPKLLIQFQNNGVVDDSQLPKDRFSAERLKGVDSTLKIQPAKLEDSAVYLCASSFWPPTEAFFGQGTRLTVV.

This clone was observed a few times. V and J are TRBV29-1 and TRBJ1-2; 7 nucleotides line up with TRBD1. This CDR3 contains 14 residues. Germline V gives CDR1 SQVTM, CDR2 ANQGSEA. CDR3 residues: CSFTDRDINYGYTF. CDR3 coding DNA: TGCAGTTTCACCGACAGGGACATTAACTATGGCTACACCTTC. Combining the CDR3 with reference TRBV29-1 and TRBJ1-2 gives the whole variable domain SAVISQKPSRDICQRGTSLTIQCQVDSQVTMMFWYRQQPGQSLTLIATANQGSEATYESGFVIDKFPISRPNLTFSTLTVSNMSPEDSSIYLCSFTDRDINYGYTFGSGTRLTVV.

The V and J genes are TRBV5-1 and TRBJ2-2; perhaps TRBD1 as D (5 bases). The CDR3 runs 13 residues. Trimming removed 3 bases at V and 7 bases at J, with 10 bases between. Germline V lookup: CDR1 SGHRS, CDR2 YFSETQ. CDR3 region: CASSSRVGGELFF. The DNA for the CDR3 is TGCGCCAGCAGCTCCAGGGTTGGCGGGGAGCTGTTTTTT.

This clone was seen once. The rearrangement uses TRBV19 and TRBJ1-5; D is unclear. Germline assignment: CDR1 LNHDA and CDR2 SQIVND (reference sequence). V lost 5 bases and J lost 9, with 17 bases in between. The length of the CDR3 is 14 residues. The CDR3, as DNA: TGTGCCAGTAGTCCTACTTTGGACCCCAGGCCCCAGCATTTT. Translated: CASSPTLDPRPQHF.

The J gene is TRBJ1-1, the V gene TRBV10-3, with TRBD1 identical over 9 bases. The ends lost 9 bases at V and 1 base at J; junction bases unmatched: 3. Germline V gene sequence: CDR1 ENHRY, CDR2 SYGVKD. This CDR3 has 13 residues. CDR3 in amino acids: CAIGQGKNTEAFF. CDR3 bases: TGTGCCATTGGACAGGGGAAGAACACTGAAGCTTTCTTT.

This rearrangement joins TRBV11-2 to TRBJ1-2, with a possible D match to TRBD1 (5 bases). The V end was cut by 2 bases, the J end by 8 bases, with 9 bases between. The germline V gene encodes CDR1 SGHAT and CDR2 FQNNGV. The CDR3 loop spans 12 amino acids. CDR3 in DNA: TGTGCCAGCAGCTTACAGGGAATAGGCTACACCTTC. Protein sequence: CASSLQGIGYTF.

This clone counts as medium-sized (0.01 to 0.1%). J is TRBJ2-4 and V is TRBV7-2, with 12 bases matching TRBD2. After removal of 1 base from V and 8 bases from J, the junction contained 6 bases not matched to a gene. This CDR3 has 16 residues. Germline lookup yields CDR1 SGHTA and CDR2 FQGNSA. The CDR3: CASSLGLAGGRDIQYF. CDR3 nucleotides: TGTGCCAGCAGCTTAGGGCTAGCGGGGGGGCGTGACATTCAGTACTTC.

This clone was detected only once. The chain joins TRBV5-1 to TRBJ2-7; 7 bases agree with TRBD1. The V gene's germline CDR1 is SGHRS and CDR2 YFSETQ. With 4 bases clipped from V and 11 bases from J, the junction kept 15 bases outside the gene matches. This CDR3 contains 14 residues. As DNA, the CDR3 is TGCGCCAGCAGCGGAGGACAGGCAGCTGGAGAGGAGTACTTC. Its translation is CASSGGQAAGEEYF.

This clone was observed a handful of times. J is TRBJ2-1 and V is TRBV7-2, with a possible D match to TRBD2 (5 bases). This CDR3 comprises 14 residues. V was cut by 5 bases and J by 3 bases, with 11 bases left in between. The germline CDR1 and CDR2 sequences are SGHTA and FQGNSA. The CDR3 region is CASSELGSYNEQFF. CDR3 DNA sequence: TGTGCCAGCAGCGAACTGGGGAGCTACAATGAGCAGTTCTTC.

The rearrangement joins TRBV5-4 to TRBJ2-7, with no clear D. This CDR3 is built from 12 residues. Germline lookup yields CDR1 SGHNT and CDR2 YYREEE (reference sequence). V gave up 4 bases and J gave up 4 bases, with 9 bases separating them. The CDR3 loop is CASSTPPYEQYF. CDR3 DNA: TGTGCCAGCAGCACTCCTCCTTACGAGCAGTACTTC.

In this sample, this clone turned up a few times. This chain connects TRBV2 to TRBJ1-1; weak D call: TRBD1 (5 bases). The CDR3 extends over 13 amino acids. Germline V CDR1 and CDR2: SNHLY, FYNNEI. The V and J ends lost 6 bases and 0 bases respectively, with 8 bases between them. DNA for the CDR3: TGTGCCAGCAGCAGGGAACTGAACACTGAAGCTTTCTTT. It yields the protein CASSRELNTEAFF.

The chain combines TRBV10-1 with TRBJ1-6; a weak D match, TRBD1 (6 bases). The CDR3 length is 14 residues. The V end was cut by 4 bases, the J end by 5 bases, with 9 bases between. Germline CDR1 reads WNHNN; CDR2 reads SYGVQD (reference sequence). In nucleotides, the CDR3 is TGCGCCAGCAGTGTCGGACAGAATAATTCACCCCTCCACTTT. Residues: CASSVGQNNSPLHF.

The chain combines TRBV9 with TRBJ1-1; possible D gene TRBD1, 5 bases. Trimming removed 8 bases at V and 5 bases at J, with 22 bases between. This CDR3 has 15 amino acids. Germline loops: CDR1 SGDLS, CDR2 YYNGEE. The CDR3 sequence: CASGRQWDSRTEAFF. The CDR3 coding sequence is TGTGCCAGTGGGAGGCAGTGGGACTCTAGGACTGAAGCTTTCTTT.

V is TRBV5-1 and J is TRBJ2-7, with TRBD2 identical over 12 bases. Trimming removed 2 bases from V and 2 bases from J; junction bases left unmatched: 5. Germline-derived CDR1 and CDR2 are SGHRS and YFSETQ. The CDR3 length is 16 residues. The CDR3 DNA sequence: TGCGCCAGCAGCTTACTACTAGCGGGGGGTCCCTACGAGCAGTACTTC. This gives the protein CASSLLLAGGPYEQYF.

The chain joins TRBV4-1 to TRBJ2-1, with TRBD2 identical over 9 bases. From germline, CDR1 is MGHRA and CDR2 YSYEKL. J gave up 8 bases and V 7 bases, and 6 bases lay outside the gene matches. This CDR3 region has 13 residues. In DNA, the CDR3 is TGCGCCAGCATCGGAGCGGGAGGCGATGAGCAGTTCTTC. This sequence encodes CASIGAGGDEQFF.

CDR3 amino acids: CASSQDGYYGYTF. The CDR3 region has the DNA TGTGCCAGCAGCCAAGACGGCTACTATGGCTACACCTTC. J is TRBJ1-2 and V is TRBV14; D is undetermined. The germline CDR1 and CDR2 sequences are SGHDN and FVKESK. The CDR3 spans 13 residues. V lost 0 bases to trimming and J lost 3 bases, with 5 bases between them. Full variable domain (rest looked up from reference TRBV14 and TRBJ1-2): EAGVTQFPSHSVIEKGQTVTLRCDPISGHDNLYWYRRVMGKEIKFLLHFVKESKQDESGMPNNRFLAERTGGTYSTLKVQPAELEDSGVYFCASSQDGYYGYTFGSGTRLTVV.

Only a few counts were recorded for this clone. The chain carries TRBV7-9 and TRBJ1-4; tentatively, D is TRBD1 (5 bases). The ends were cut back, 1 base at V and 1 base at J, with 13 bases in the middle. The germline V gene encodes CDR1 SEHNR and CDR2 FQNEAQ (reference sequence). The CDR3 consists of 17 residues. In DNA, the CDR3 is TGTGCCAGCAGCTTAGTCTTGGGGCTGGGAACTAATGAAAAACTGTTTTTT. This translates into CASSLVLGLGTNEKLFF.

This chain connects TRBV9 to TRBJ2-2; 12 positions agree with TRBD1. Trimming removed 6 bases from V and 7 bases from J; junction bases left unmatched: 13. Germline V gene lookup returns CDR1 SGDLS and CDR2 YYNGEE. This CDR3 is built from 17 residues. Here the CDR3 reads CASTVKPGQGAYGELFF. The DNA of the CDR3 is TGTGCCAGCACCGTCAAACCGGGACAGGGGGCTTACGGGGAGCTGTTTTTT. Full variable domain (rest looked up from reference TRBV9 and TRBJ2-2): DSGVTQTPKHLITATGQRVTLRCSPRSGDLSVYWYQQSLDQGLQFLIQYYNGEERAKGNILERFSAQQFPDLHSELNLSSLELGDSALYFCASTVKPGQGAYGELFFGEGSRLTVL.

The rearrangement uses TRBV5-4 and TRBJ2-1, with D uncertain. The CDR3 extends over 11 amino acids. Germline V gene lookup returns CDR1 SGHNT and CDR2 YYREEE (reference sequence). Trimming removed 2 bases from V and 7 bases from J, with 4 bases in between. The CDR3 coding sequence is TGTGCCAGCAGCTTACTTAATGAGCAGTTCTTC. Protein sequence: CASSLLNEQFF.

The chain links TRBV12-2 to TRBJ2-2; the table's D call of TRBD2 was not tested on the DNA. TRBV12-2 is recorded as a pseudogene. This CDR3 has 17 amino acids. The CDR3 reads CASRLAGLAKRTGELFF. CDR3 DNA: TGTGCAAGTCGCTTAGCGGGACTAGCAAAACGCACCGGGGAGCTGTTTTTT.

The chain uses TRBV9 and TRBJ1-5; D remains unclear. This CDR3 has 13 residues. Trimming pared 0 bases from V and 5 bases from J, leaving 6 bases between. The germline CDR1 and CDR2 sequences are SGDLS and YYNGEE. The CDR3 region has the DNA TGTGCCAGCAGCGTAGACATGTATCAGCCCCAGCATTTT. Translated: CASSVDMYQPQHF.

The chain uses TRBV19 and TRBJ1-1, with D unresolved. The germline V gene has CDR1 LNHDA and CDR2 SQIVND (reference sequence). Between the trimmed V and J ends, which lost 9 bases and 5 bases, there was a span of 10 bases. The CDR3 has 11 residues. CDR3 residues: CASQGRTEAFF. The CDR3 nucleotides are TGTGCCAGCCAAGGAAGGACTGAAGCTTTCTTT.

This clone is medium-sized. This chain joins TRBV5-4 and TRBJ1-1, with D perhaps matching TRBD1 (6 bases). Trimming stripped 2 bases from V and 4 bases from J, with 9 bases between. The CDR3 is 13 amino acids. Germline V gene data show CDR1 as SGHNT and CDR2 as YYREEE (reference sequence). The CDR3 sequence: CASSFRQATEAFF. The CDR3 DNA reads TGTGCCAGCAGCTTCCGACAGGCCACTGAAGCTTTCTTT. The full variable domain, rest sourced from reference TRBV5-4 and TRBJ1-1, is ETGVTQSPTHLIKTRGQQVTLRCSSQSGHNTVSWYQQALGQGPQFIFQYYREEENGRGNFPPRFSGLQFPNYSSELNVNALELDDSALYLCASSFRQATEAFFGQGTRLTVV.

This clone showed up just once. The chain is built from TRBV20-1 and TRBJ2-5; D uncertain. CDR1 is DFQATT and CDR2 is SNEGSKA in the germline V gene (reference sequence). With 3 bases removed from V and 2 bases from J, the gap between germline ends came to 4 bases. CDR3 length: 11 amino acids. The CDR3 DNA reads as TGCAGTGCTAGTACACAAGAGACCCAGTACTTC. Its translation: CSASTQETQYF.

This chain joins TRBV6-5 and TRBJ2-5; 9 positions match TRBD2. This CDR3 is 14 amino acids long. Trimming cost V 7 bases and J 2 bases; bases outside gene matches: 5. CDR1 and CDR2 from the germline V gene are MNHEY and SVGAGI. CDR3 protein: CASNVGLAQETQYF. The CDR3 DNA is TGTGCCAGCAACGTGGGACTAGCTCAAGAGACCCAGTACTTC.

The gene calls are TRBV5-1 and TRBJ2-2; TRBD2 is a possible D gene (6 bases). This CDR3 is 16 amino acids long. Trimming took 0 bases from V and 1 from J, leaving 10 bases between them. CDR1 and CDR2 from the germline V gene are SGHRS and YFSETQ. CDR3 protein: CASSLELAWNTGELFF. The CDR3 nucleotides read TGCGCCAGCAGCTTGGAACTAGCTTGGAACACCGGGGAGCTGTTTTTT.

The V call is TRBV6-5, the J call TRBJ1-2, with a possible D match to TRBD1 (6 bases). Trimming took off 10 bases at V and 5 bases at J, with 20 bases between the two ends. Germline V CDR1 and CDR2: MNHEY, SVGAGI. CDR3 length equals 14 residues. The CDR3 here is CATNPQGQIYGYTF. The CDR3 DNA reads as TGTGCCACCAACCCCCAAGGACAGATATATGGCTACACCTTC.

The chain links TRBV7-9 to TRBJ2-2; D might be TRBD1 (6 bases). Germline V CDR1 and CDR2: SEHNR, FQNEAQ (reference sequence). The ends were cut back, 6 bases at V and 5 bases at J, with 13 bases in the middle. The CDR3 consists of 14 residues. As DNA, the CDR3 is TGTGCCAGCAGTAAAACTAGGGGGACCGGGGAGCTGTTTTTT. It specifies CASSKTRGTGELFF.

The chain recombines TRBV6-5 with TRBJ2-4; D might be TRBD2 (7 bases). Trimming removed 2 bases from V and 8 bases from J, with 13 bases in between. Germline V CDR1 and CDR2: MNHEY, SVGAGI. The CDR3 spans 14 residues. The DNA for the CDR3 is TGTGCCAGCAGTTACAGGGGGGGAGAAGACATTCAGTACTTC. Its translation: CASSYRGGEDIQYF.